The 28 T cell receptor beta chains given below trace back to one sample, sequenced in a study of human T cells and chemical hapten exposure. TCRdb reanalysed the RACE reads using MiXCR and keeps one entry per CDR3 protein. The sample includes about 180,000 distinct CDR3 sequences, roughly 30% seen only once; the top ten take approximately 3%. The time point: pre-sensitization, week 0. This sample's treatment: therapeutic diphenylcyclopropenone sensitization with weekly scalp DPC. The sample in question was whole blood, obtained in connection with sensitization to the hapten diphenylcyclopropenone (DPC). These receptors came from a woman under 40 with alopecia areata. Some clones in this sample may be carry-over from other donors' samples.

This chain joins TRBV20-1 and TRBJ2-1, with no clear D. Germline V gene sequence: CDR1 DFQATT, CDR2 SNEGSKA (reference sequence). Trimming cost V 0 bases and J 8 bases, with 14 bases left between them. The CDR3 extends over 14 amino acids. CDR3 sequence (DNA): TGCAGTGCTAGAGATGAAGAGACAATCCATGAGCAGTTCTTC. It codes for CSARDEETIHEQFF.

This clonotype was seen more than once but under ten times. The V gene is TRBV6-5, the J gene TRBJ2-1, with 7 bases matching TRBD2. Per germline, CDR1 MNHEY and CDR2 SVGAGI. This CDR3 region has 15 residues. V lost 4 bases, J lost 2 bases, and 5 bases stayed unmatched. The CDR3 nucleotides are TGTGCCAGCAGTTCCAGCGGGGCGACCTACAATGAGCAGTTCTTC. As protein: CASSSSGATYNEQFF.

This clonotype has just a few counts. The gene calls are TRBV28 and TRBJ1-1; TRBD1 agrees at 7 bases. CDR1 and CDR2 (germline): MDHEN, SYDVKM. The V segment lost 6 bases and the J segment 4 bases; nucleotides outside the gene matches: 8. The CDR3 consists of 14 residues. CDR3 in DNA: TGTGCCAGCAGCGTAGACAGGGTAAGCACTGAAGCTTTCTTT. Its protein is CASSVDRVSTEAFF. The full variable domain, its missing parts supplied by reference TRBV28 and TRBJ1-1, is DVKVTQSSRYLVKRTGEKVFLECVQDMDHENMFWYRQDPGLGLRLIYFSYDVKMKEKGDIPEGYSVSREKKERFSLILESASTNQTSMYLCASSVDRVSTEAFFGQGTRLTVV.

The chain combines TRBV19 with TRBJ2-7; either TRBD1 or TRBD2 may fit D (5 bases each). CDR1 and CDR2 from the germline V gene are LNHDA and SQIVND (reference sequence). This CDR3 has 13 amino acids. V lost 3 bases and J 7 bases, leaving 13 bases between the germline ends. The CDR3 sequence is CASSIGPGPEQYF. The CDR3 DNA reads as TGTGCCAGTAGTATTGGACCGGGACCAGAGCAGTACTTC. Using reference TRBV19 and TRBJ2-7 for the parts outside the CDR3, the full variable domain is DGGITQSPKYLFRKEGQNVTLSCEQNLNHDAMYWYRQDPGQGLRLIYYSQIVNDFQKGDIAEGYSVSREKKESFPLTVTSAQKNPTAFYLCASSIGPGPEQYFGPGTRLTVT.

This clonotype occurred a few times. V gene TRBV20-1 combines with J gene TRBJ1-1; D call uncertain. V was shortened by 6 bases and J by 5 bases, with 19 bases between the two germline ends. The length of the CDR3 is 14 residues. In germline, CDR1 is DFQATT, CDR2 SNEGSKA (reference sequence). CDR3 nucleotide sequence: TGCAGTGCCCCCAGGCCGGGAATCAGTACTGAAGCTTTCTTT. Its translation: CSAPRPGISTEAFF.

The chain is built from TRBV25-1 and TRBJ2-7, with D unresolved. The CDR3 spans 11 residues. CDR1 is MGHDK and CDR2 is SYGVNS in the germline V gene. V lost 5 bases, J lost 2 bases, and 4 bases lay in between. The CDR3 protein is CASSRAYEQYF. Written as DNA, the CDR3 is TGTGCCAGCAGTCGAGCCTACGAGCAGTACTTC.

At least ten counts were recorded for this clonotype. The V call is TRBV29-1, the J call TRBJ2-1; TRBD2 is a possible D gene (5 bases). Trimming removed 0 bases at V and 8 bases at J, with 8 bases between. This CDR3 has 12 amino acids. The germline V gene encodes CDR1 SQVTM and CDR2 ANQGSEA. This chain's CDR3 is CSVEEGLDEQFF. DNA for the CDR3: TGCAGCGTTGAAGAAGGACTGGATGAGCAGTTCTTC.

This clonotype showed up just a few times. The chain is built from TRBV10-3 and TRBJ1-2; 8 bases are shared with TRBD1. V lost 6 bases, J lost 5 bases, and 2 bases stayed unmatched. CDR1 and CDR2 from the germline V gene are ENHRY and SYGVKD. This CDR3 has 12 amino acids. Here the CDR3 reads CAIRDREYGYTF. The CDR3 DNA reads as TGTGCCATCAGGGACAGGGAATATGGCTACACCTTC.

The V call is TRBV29-1, the J call TRBJ1-2, with D uncertain. This CDR3 is 12 amino acids long. Germline CDR1 reads SQVTM; CDR2 reads ANQGSEA. The V gene lost 4 bases and the J gene lost 0 bases, with 6 bases spanning the gap. In DNA, the CDR3 is TGCAGCGTTGCGAGGGCTAACTATGGCTACACCTTC. It encodes CSVARANYGYTF.

The chain recombines TRBV9 with TRBJ2-5; 8 bases agree with TRBD1. Germline-derived CDR1 and CDR2 are SGDLS and YYNGEE. CDR3 length: 14 residues. The ends lost 4 bases at V and 7 bases at J; junction bases unmatched: 9. As DNA, the CDR3 is TGTGCCAGCAGCATGGCAGGGGGCTTTGGGACCCAGTACTTC. This translates into CASSMAGGFGTQYF.

V and J are TRBV29-1 and TRBJ2-2; D possibly corresponds to TRBD1 (5 bases). Trimming removed 4 bases from V and 1 base from J, with 10 bases in between. Germline V gives CDR1 SQVTM, CDR2 ANQGSEA. This CDR3 has 14 amino acids. CDR3 sequence (DNA): TGCAGCGTTGTGCACCAGGGGAACACCGGGGAGCTGTTTTTT. Translating gives CSVVHQGNTGELFF.

The chain links TRBV6-5 to TRBJ2-5, with 7 bases fitting TRBD2. CDR1 and CDR2 from the germline V gene are MNHEY and SVGAGI. Trimming took 0 bases from V and 5 from J; bases not matched to a gene: 6. This CDR3 comprises 15 residues. The CDR3 reads CASSYSSYGGETQYF. The CDR3, as DNA: TGTGCCAGCAGTTACTCTTCGTACGGGGGGGAGACCCAGTACTTC.

This clonotype was detected only a few times. J is TRBJ1-1 and V is TRBV9; D remains unclear. The CDR3 runs to 15 residues. Germline CDR1 reads SGDLS; CDR2 reads YYNGEE. V lost 6 bases, J lost 3 bases, and 18 bases lay in between. This CDR3 is CASTPNSRSDTEAFF. DNA of the CDR3: TGTGCCAGCACCCCGAATTCGCGGTCTGACACTGAAGCTTTCTTT. Complete variable domain (other parts from reference TRBV9 and TRBJ1-1): DSGVTQTPKHLITATGQRVTLRCSPRSGDLSVYWYQQSLDQGLQFLIQYYNGEERAKGNILERFSAQQFPDLHSELNLSSLELGDSALYFCASTPNSRSDTEAFFGQGTRLTVV.

J is TRBJ2-7 and V is TRBV5-6; perhaps TRBD2 as D (6 bases). Germline CDR1 reads SGHDT; CDR2 reads YYEEEE. The CDR3 has 15 amino acids. Trimming took 4 bases from V and 4 from J, leaving 18 bases between them. Here the CDR3 reads CASSVRGTLLYEQYF. The CDR3 DNA reads TGTGCCAGCAGCGTCCGCGGGACCCTTCTATACGAGCAGTACTTC.

The chain combines TRBV10-3 with TRBJ1-5; 12 bases map to TRBD1. CDR3 length: 15 amino acids. The V gene end was trimmed by 3 bases and the J gene end by 6 bases; junction bases not matched to a gene: 3. Germline CDR1 is ENHRY and CDR2 is SYGVKD. The CDR3: CAISEGTGGIQPQHF. The CDR3 DNA reads as TGTGCCATCAGTGAAGGGACAGGGGGCATTCAGCCCCAGCATTTT.

The chain has TRBV7-2 and TRBJ2-2; the D is unclear. V shed 3 bases and J shed 8 bases, with 10 bases lying between them. This CDR3 is 13 amino acids long. The V gene's germline CDR1 is SGHTA and CDR2 FQGNSA. The CDR3 loop reads CASSLVRTGELFF. The CDR3 coding sequence is TGTGCCAGCAGCTTGGTCCGAACTGGGGAGCTGTTTTTT.

V and J are TRBV28 and TRBJ1-5; 8 nucleotides agree with TRBD1. In germline, CDR1 is MDHEN, CDR2 SYDVKM. Trimming removed 6 bases from V and 2 bases from J; junction bases left unmatched: 9. This CDR3 has 16 amino acids. CDR3 DNA sequence: TGTGCCAGCAGCCCACCCGGGACAGGAGGCAATCAGCCCCAGCATTTT. Amino acid sequence: CASSPPGTGGNQPQHF.

This chain uses TRBV24-1 with TRBJ1-1; 9 bases are a match to TRBD1. Per the germline V gene, CDR1 is KGHDR and CDR2 is SFDVKD. V shed 3 bases, J shed 1 base, and the junction held 11 bases outside the gene matches. CDR3 length: 18 amino acids. The CDR3 spells CATSDGTGGKRENTEAFF. CDR3 nucleotides: TGTGCCACCAGTGATGGTACAGGGGGCAAAAGGGAGAACACTGAAGCTTTCTTT.

This clonotype was seen more than once but under ten times. The J gene is TRBJ1-2, the V gene TRBV29-1; TRBD1 aligns across 9 bases. J was trimmed by 0 bases and V by 6 bases; bases with no gene match: 5. CDR1 and CDR2 (germline): SQVTM, ANQGSEA. The CDR3 runs to 14 residues. The CDR3 nucleotides read TGCAGCGTGGGACAGGGACAAGCTAACTATGGCTACACCTTC. It encodes CSVGQGQANYGYTF.

This clonotype was detected a few times. The V gene is TRBV12-3 or TRBV12-4, the J gene TRBJ2-2; D unclear. Trimming left V 3 bases short and J 0 bases short, with 11 bases between. The CDR3 loop spans 16 amino acids. The CDR3 here is CASSFWQTANTGELFF. As DNA, the CDR3 is TGTGCCAGCAGTTTTTGGCAGACTGCGAACACCGGGGAGCTGTTTTTT.

This chain connects TRBV6-2 or TRBV6-3 to TRBJ2-7; 8 bases are shared with TRBD1. The CDR3 extends over 13 amino acids. With 5 bases clipped from V and 6 bases from J, the junction kept 6 bases outside the gene matches. The germline V gene encodes CDR1 MNHEY and CDR2 SVGEGT. The CDR3 DNA is TGTGCCAGCAGTAATCCAACAGGGGGCGAGCAGTACTTC. This gives the protein CASSNPTGGEQYF.

The V gene is TRBV6-5, the J gene TRBJ2-5; the D gene could be TRBD1 or TRBD2 (7 bases each). Germline CDR1 is MNHEY and CDR2 is SVGAGI. CDR3 size: 14 residues. V gave up 6 bases and J gave up 1 base, with 12 bases separating them. CDR3 loop: CASRGGGLQETQYF. The CDR3 DNA sequence: TGTGCCAGCAGGGGAGGGGGCCTCCAAGAGACCCAGTACTTC.

The chain combines TRBV20-1 with TRBJ2-2, with D perhaps TRBD1 or TRBD2 (5 bases each). The CDR3 sequence is 15 residues long. Trimming removed 5 bases at V and 2 bases at J, with 15 bases between. Germline lookup yields CDR1 DFQATT and CDR2 SNEGSKA (reference sequence). The CDR3 bases are TGCAGTGCTCCCGACGGGGACGCCAACACCGGGGAGCTGTTTTTT. Translating it yields CSAPDGDANTGELFF.

This clonotype came up many times. This rearrangement joins TRBV6-6 to TRBJ1-2; the D is unclear. CDR3 length: 12 residues. Per the germline V gene, CDR1 is MNHNY and CDR2 is SVGAGI (reference sequence). The ends were cut back, 4 bases at V and 3 bases at J, with 6 bases in the middle. The DNA of the CDR3 is TGTGCCAGCAGTTCATCCGACTATGGCTACACCTTC. Protein: CASSSSDYGYTF.

This clonotype was seen repeatedly, ten times or more. The chain has TRBV29-1 and TRBJ2-7, with D possibly TRBD2 on 5 matching bases. CDR1 SQVTM and CDR2 ANQGSEA come from the germline V gene. This CDR3 is built from 12 residues. V was pared by 6 bases and J by 0 bases, with 9 bases between. CDR3: CSVTTNSYEQYF. The CDR3 nucleotides are TGCAGCGTGACGACTAACTCCTACGAGCAGTACTTC.

The DNA for the CDR3 is TGTGCCACCACGGGGGGGCTCCGGGGTACGCAGTATTTT. This translates into CATTGGLRGTQYF. V gene TRBV6-6 combines with J gene TRBJ2-3, with 8 bases matching TRBD2. The CDR3 runs 13 residues. J gave up 8 bases and V 10 bases, and 11 bases lay outside the gene matches. The germline CDR1 and CDR2 sequences are MNHNY and SVGAGI (reference sequence).

This chain links TRBV12-3 or TRBV12-4 with TRBJ1-2; tentatively, D is TRBD1 (5 bases). The CDR3 is 13 amino acids. Trimming pared 2 bases from V and 4 bases from J, leaving 8 bases between. CDR3 in DNA: TGTGCCAGCAGTTTACGCCAGGGCTATGGCTACACCTTC. Residues: CASSLRQGYGYTF.

This clonotype showed up just once. The chain joins TRBV10-3 to TRBJ1-3, with 7 bases that match TRBD1. The CDR3 contains 14 residues. Trimming cost V 7 bases and J 8 bases; bases outside gene matches: 11. CDR1 and CDR2 (germline): ENHRY, SYGVKD. CDR3 nucleotide sequence: TGTGCCATCACCCGACAGGGATCTTGGGACACCATATATTTT. This gives the protein CAITRQGSWDTIYF.